The subject of this entry is one TCR beta chain. These data are taken from a study of CD8 T cells in Susac syndrome. Sequencing targeted TCR beta in blood CD8+ and CD4+ T cells. Treatment-naive patients with stable or active relapsing-remitting disease were the multiple sclerosis controls. TEMRA cells were FACS-enriched, and CD8+ and CD4+ T cells were isolated negatively. After extraction with the RNeasy kit, roughly 0.45 to 1 ug of the RNA was reverse transcribed using random hexamers. Amplification of the TCR beta CDR3 was carried out by immunoSEQ multiplex PCR, which spanned a total of 54 Vbeta and 13 Jbeta segments. Via MiXCR, TCRdb re-called the immunoSEQ multiplex PCR reads, giving one row per CDR3 protein. The sample holds 130,000 or so distinct CDR3 sequences; 80% are singletons and the top ten take around 0.51%. The receptor was derived from a human donor with multiple sclerosis. Sequenced sample: CD8+ T cells from PBMCs.

The CDR3 is CASSQEYSYGYTF. CDR3 sequence (DNA): TGTGCCAGCAGCCAAGAATACAGCTATGGCTACACCTTC. The chain couples TRBV3-1 to TRBJ1-2; D unclear. This CDR3 region has 13 residues. Trimming shortened V by 0 bases and J by 4 bases, and 6 bases separated the two germline ends. CDR1 LGHDT and CDR2 YNNKEL come from the germline V gene (reference sequence).